Reported below is one T cell receptor beta chain. This beta chain slipped into a library made for alpha chains as a stray read, so its size is not meaningful. In TCRdb, the 5' RACE reads were re-called with MiXCR into one record per CDR3 protein. The sample carries roughly 2,600 distinct CDR3 sequences, around three fifths recorded once. This sample is drawn from a study of spatial heterogeneity in lung cancer. The germline gives CDR1 SEHNR, CDR2 FQNEAQ (reference sequence). This CDR3 is built from 14 residues. V shed 7 bases, J shed 5 bases, and the junction held 4 bases outside the gene matches. Time point reported: blood at routine non-recurrence follow-up after resection.

Sequencing was performed on PBMCs, taken at follow-up. This TCR came from a female donor with early-stage non-small cell lung cancer. The genes are TRBV7-9 and TRBJ2-2, with 10 bases matching TRBD2. CDR3 amino acids: CASKAGLATGELFF. The CDR3 nucleotides read TGTGCCAGCAAGGCGGGACTAGCGACCGGGGAGCTGTTTTTT.